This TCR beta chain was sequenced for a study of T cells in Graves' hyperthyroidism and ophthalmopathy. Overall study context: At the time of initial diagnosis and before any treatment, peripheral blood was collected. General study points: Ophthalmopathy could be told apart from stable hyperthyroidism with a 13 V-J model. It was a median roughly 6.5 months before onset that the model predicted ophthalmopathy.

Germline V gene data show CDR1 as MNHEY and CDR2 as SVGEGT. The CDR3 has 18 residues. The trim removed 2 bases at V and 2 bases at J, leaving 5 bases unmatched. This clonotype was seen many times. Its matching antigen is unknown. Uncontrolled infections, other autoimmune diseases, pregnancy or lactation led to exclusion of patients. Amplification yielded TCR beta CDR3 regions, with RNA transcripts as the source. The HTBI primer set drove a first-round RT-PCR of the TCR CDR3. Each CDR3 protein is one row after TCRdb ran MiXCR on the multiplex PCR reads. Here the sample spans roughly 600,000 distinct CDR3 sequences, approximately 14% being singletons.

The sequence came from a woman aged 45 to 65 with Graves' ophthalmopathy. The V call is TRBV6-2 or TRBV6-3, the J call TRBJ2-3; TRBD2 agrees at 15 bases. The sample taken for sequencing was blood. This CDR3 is CASSYDGTSGRPTDTQYF. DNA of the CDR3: TGTGCCAGCAGTTACGACGGGACTAGCGGGAGGCCCACAGATACGCAGTATTTT.